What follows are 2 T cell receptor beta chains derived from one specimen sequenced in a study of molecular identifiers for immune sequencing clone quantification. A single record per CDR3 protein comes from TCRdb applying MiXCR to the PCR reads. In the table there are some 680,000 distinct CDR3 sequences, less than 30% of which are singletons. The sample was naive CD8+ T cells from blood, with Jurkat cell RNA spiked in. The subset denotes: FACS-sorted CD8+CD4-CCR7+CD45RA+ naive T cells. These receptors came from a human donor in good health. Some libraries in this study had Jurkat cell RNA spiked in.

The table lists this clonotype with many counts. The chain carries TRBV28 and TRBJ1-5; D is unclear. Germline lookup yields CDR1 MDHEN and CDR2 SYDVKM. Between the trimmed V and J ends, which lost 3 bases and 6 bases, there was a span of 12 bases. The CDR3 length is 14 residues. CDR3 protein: CASSFRVSGQPQHF. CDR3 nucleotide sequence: TGTGCCAGCAGTTTTCGGGTGAGCGGTCAGCCCCAGCATTTT.

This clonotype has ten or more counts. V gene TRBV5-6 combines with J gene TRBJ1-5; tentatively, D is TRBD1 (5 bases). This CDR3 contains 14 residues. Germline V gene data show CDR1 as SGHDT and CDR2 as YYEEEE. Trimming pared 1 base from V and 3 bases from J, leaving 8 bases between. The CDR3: CASSLRQSNQPQHF. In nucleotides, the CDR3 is TGTGCCAGCAGCTTGAGACAGTCCAATCAGCCCCAGCATTTT. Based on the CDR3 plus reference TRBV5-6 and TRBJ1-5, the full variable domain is DAGVTQSPTHLIKTRGQQVTLRCSPKSGHDTVSWYQQALGQGPQFIFQYYEEEERQRGNFPDRFSGHQFPNYSSELNVNALLLGDSALYLCASSLRQSNQPQHFGDGTRLSIL.